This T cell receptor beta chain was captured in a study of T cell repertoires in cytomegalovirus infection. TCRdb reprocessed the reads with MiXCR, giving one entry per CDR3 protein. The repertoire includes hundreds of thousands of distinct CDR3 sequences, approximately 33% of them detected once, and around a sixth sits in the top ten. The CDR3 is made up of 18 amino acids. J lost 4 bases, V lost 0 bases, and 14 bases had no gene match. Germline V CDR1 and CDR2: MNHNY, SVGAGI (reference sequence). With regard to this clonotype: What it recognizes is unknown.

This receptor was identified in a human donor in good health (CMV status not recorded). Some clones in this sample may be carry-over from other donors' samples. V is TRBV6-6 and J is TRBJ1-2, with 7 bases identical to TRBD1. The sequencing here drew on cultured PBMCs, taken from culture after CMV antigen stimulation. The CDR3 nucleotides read TGTGCCAGCAGTTACTCGAGCCACAGGGGAGCAGGCTTCTATGGCTACACCTTC. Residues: CASSYSSHRGAGFYGYTF.